The present T cell receptor (beta chain) was sequenced within a study of CD8 T cells in Susac syndrome. The V segment lost 0 bases and the J segment 5 bases; nucleotides outside the gene matches: 8. Germline V gene lookup returns CDR1 SQVTM and CDR2 ANQGSEA. CDR3 length: 16 residues. RNA amounts of roughly 0.5 to 1 ug underwent reverse transcription with random hexamers. By means of immunoSEQ multiplex PCR, TCR beta CDR3 spanning 54 Vbeta and 13 Jbeta underwent amplification. TCRdb reanalysed the immunoSEQ multiplex PCR reads using MiXCR and keeps one entry per CDR3 protein. The sample includes around 270,000 distinct CDR3 sequences, about 82% of them seen just once. Comments on this clonotype: Lacking the conserved final phenylalanine or tryptophan, this CDR3 likely reflects a read error.

Sample: CD8+ T cells from PBMCs. This clonotype was obtained from a human donor with multiple sclerosis. V and J are TRBV29-1 and TRBJ2-2; 8 nucleotides agree with TRBD1. This chain's CDR3 is CSVEDHAGQATGELFS. Written as DNA, the CDR3 is TGCAGCGTTGAAGATCACGCGGGACAGGCTACCGGGGAGCTGTTTTCT.